Presented here are 21 T cell receptor beta chains from one specimen sequenced in a study of a mutant IDH1 vaccine in newly diagnosed glioma. The antigens of these receptors remain unknown. The sample's time point: week 5, during vaccination. Each dose of the vaccine consisted of 300 ug of mutant IDH1 20-mer peptide, with topical imiquimod. Profiling relied on immunoSEQ multiplex PCR, and the TCRdb table lists in-frame clones only, not all of them. The profile covers approximately 60,000 clones, with about 90% appearing a single time and about 4.2% taken by the ten largest. This specimen consisted of PBMCs, obtained from a glioma patient whose treatment included an IDH1 peptide vaccine. These receptors came from a woman in her 40s with glioma.

This clone has a single count. The V call is TRBV9, the J call TRBJ1-5; D not certain. There are 14 residues in the CDR3. V lost 0 bases to trimming and J lost 1 base, with 5 bases between them. The V gene's germline CDR1 is SGDLS and CDR2 YYNGEE. Written as DNA, the CDR3 is TGTGCCAGCAGCGTAGCTCCCAGCAATCAGCCCCAGCATTTT. Translation: CASSVAPSNQPQHF.

This clone was found once. This chain links TRBV25-1 with TRBJ2-7; D possibly matches TRBD1 or TRBD2 (5 bases each). This CDR3 has 13 residues. V was clipped by 7 bases and J by 2 bases, with 12 bases between them. Per the germline V gene, CDR1 is MGHDK and CDR2 is SYGVNS. CDR3 loop: CASTRDPAYEQYF. CDR3 nucleotide sequence: TGTGCCAGCACCCGGGACCCTGCCTACGAGCAGTACTTC.

The CDR3 protein is CASSQGRMEAIYGYTF. CDR3 in DNA: TGTGCCAGCAGCCAAGGTCGGATGGAAGCTATCTATGGCTACACCTTC. The chain links TRBV5-4 to TRBJ1-2; D gene ambiguous. The CDR3 runs 16 residues. V shed 4 bases and J shed 4 bases, with 20 bases lying between them. The V gene's germline CDR1 is SGHNT and CDR2 YYREEE (reference sequence). Full variable domain (missing parts from reference TRBV5-4 and TRBJ1-2): ETGVTQSPTHLIKTRGQQVTLRCSSQSGHNTVSWYQQALGQGPQFIFQYYREEENGRGNFPPRFSGLQFPNYSSELNVNALELDDSALYLCASSQGRMEAIYGYTFGSGTRLTVV.

This sequence joins TRBV7-9 and TRBJ2-2, with no clear D. The germline gives CDR1 SEHNR, CDR2 FQNEAQ (reference sequence). V shed 5 bases and J shed 7 bases, with 14 bases lying between them. This CDR3 spans 14 amino acids. CDR3 nucleotides: TGTGCCAGCAGCGTAGACGGACGAGGCGGGGAGCTGTTTTTT. This gives the protein CASSVDGRGGELFF. The variable domain in full, completed from reference TRBV7-9 and TRBJ2-2, reads DTGVSQNPRHKITKRGQNVTFRCDPISEHNRLYWYRQTLGQGPEFLTYFQNEAQLEKSRLLSDRFSAERPKGSFSTLEIQRTEQGDSAMYLCASSVDGRGGELFFGEGSRLTVL.

This rearrangement joins TRBV7-9 to TRBJ1-1; a possible D gene is TRBD1 (6 bases). The germline V and J ends were trimmed by 4 bases and 3 bases, with 12 bases remaining between them. This CDR3 contains 14 residues. Germline CDR1 is SEHNR and CDR2 is FQNEAQ (reference sequence). The DNA for the CDR3 is TGTGCCAGCAGCTCCCCAGGGGTGGACACTGAAGCTTTCTTT. It encodes CASSSPGVDTEAFF.

The CDR3: CASSQVSGGLYEQYF. CDR3 DNA sequence: TGTGCCAGCAGCCAAGTTTCCGGGGGGCTCTACGAGCAGTACTTC. The chain carries TRBV4-2 and TRBJ2-7; tentatively, D is TRBD2 (7 bases). CDR1 LGHNA and CDR2 YNFKEQ come from the germline V gene. V was trimmed by 1 base and J by 3 bases, leaving 13 bases between them. The CDR3 covers 15 residues.

The chain is built from TRBV7-2 and TRBJ1-3; D remains ambiguous. The ends were cut back, 3 bases at V and 0 bases at J, with 6 bases in the middle. Germline V gene sequence: CDR1 SGHTA, CDR2 FQGNSA. The length of the CDR3 is 14 residues. CDR3 sequence (DNA): TGTGCCAGCAGCTTCGGCGGCTCTGGAAACACCATATATTTT. This gives the protein CASSFGGSGNTIYF. The variable domain in full, completed from reference TRBV7-2 and TRBJ1-3, reads GAGVSQSPSNKVTEKGKDVELRCDPISGHTALYWYRQSLGQGLEFLIYFQGNSAPDKSGLPSDRFSAERTGGSVSTLTIQRTQQEDSAVYLCASSFGGSGNTIYFGEGSWLTVV.

The chain uses TRBV25-1 and TRBJ2-6, with D perhaps TRBD1 or TRBD2 (5 bases each). Germline loops: CDR1 MGHDK, CDR2 SYGVNS. CDR3 size: 17 residues. V gave up 6 bases and J gave up 4 bases, with 19 bases separating them. CDR3 sequence reads: CASRGPGMGVGANVLTF. The CDR3 DNA reads TGTGCCAGCAGGGGACCCGGAATGGGGGTCGGGGCCAACGTCCTGACTTTC.

The chain has TRBV9 and TRBJ2-7; 9 bases are shared with TRBD1. V was pared by 2 bases and J by 4 bases, with 4 bases of the junction left unmatched. CDR1 and CDR2 from the germline V gene are SGDLS and YYNGEE. This CDR3 has 14 amino acids. CDR3 protein: CASSVGTGKYEQYF. The CDR3 region has the DNA TGTGCCAGCAGCGTCGGGACAGGGAAGTACGAGCAGTACTTC.

V gene TRBV5-1 combines with J gene TRBJ2-4; TRBD1 might be the D (5 bases). V was shortened by 5 bases and J by 2 bases, with 14 bases between the two germline ends. Germline V gene data show CDR1 as SGHRS and CDR2 as YFSETQ. This CDR3 spans 15 amino acids. The CDR3 is CASSPGPLTKNIQYF. The CDR3 bases are TGCGCCAGCAGTCCAGGGCCTCTGACCAAAAACATTCAGTACTTC.

The chain links TRBV18 to TRBJ2-1, with 14 bases lining up with TRBD2. CDR3 length: 17 residues. V trimming: 2 bases; J trimming: 8 bases; junction bases outside the gene matches: 8. CDR1 is KGHSH and CDR2 is LQKENI in the germline V gene. The CDR3 nucleotides are TGTGCCAGCTCACCAGCCGGGACTAGCGGGAGTGTGGATGAGCAGTTCTTC. Its translation is CASSPAGTSGSVDEQFF.

The rearrangement joins TRBV6-5 to TRBJ1-2; tentative D call: TRBD1 (5 bases). This CDR3 region has 16 residues. V lost 0 bases to trimming and J lost 4 bases, with 15 bases between them. Germline loops: CDR1 MNHEY, CDR2 SVGAGI. The CDR3 DNA sequence: TGTGCCAGCAGTTACTCGGGGCGGGGGATTTTCTATGGCTACACCTTC. It translates to CASSYSGRGIFYGYTF.

The chain recombines TRBV6-5 with TRBJ2-7; maybe TRBD2 (5 bases). This CDR3 is 15 amino acids long. Trimming left V 5 bases short and J 2 bases short, with 16 bases between. Germline V gene lookup returns CDR1 MNHEY and CDR2 SVGAGI. CDR3 loop: CASSSGLLDTYEQYF. The CDR3, as DNA: TGTGCCAGCAGTAGCGGACTTCTCGACACCTACGAGCAGTACTTC.

The rearrangement uses TRBV4-1 and TRBJ2-7; 11 bases agree with TRBD1. This CDR3 has 15 residues. Germline-derived CDR1 and CDR2 are MGHRA and YSYEKL. With 4 bases clipped from V and 4 bases from J, the junction kept 6 bases outside the gene matches. The CDR3 nucleotides are TGCGCCAGCAGCCGACGGACAGGGGGCGAGTACGAGCAGTACTTC. Its translation is CASSRRTGGEYEQYF.

The chain couples TRBV6-4 to TRBJ1-5; D not resolved. The V gene's germline CDR1 is MRHNA and CDR2 SNTAGT. V was shortened by 2 bases and J by 7 bases, with 9 bases between the two germline ends. The CDR3 runs 13 residues. For the CDR3, the DNA is TGTGCCAGCAGTGACACCCCGGGGCAGCCCCAGCATTTT. Amino acids: CASSDTPGQPQHF.

The gene calls are TRBV7-9 and TRBJ2-1, with TRBD2 matching over 10 bases. The J segment lost 4 bases and the V segment lost 4 bases, leaving 7 bases of the junction unmatched. CDR3 length: 16 residues. The germline V gene encodes CDR1 SEHNR and CDR2 FQNEAQ (reference sequence). CDR3 in DNA: TGTGCCAGCAGCTCCCCCGGGACTAGCGAATACAATGAGCAGTTCTTC. The encoded protein is CASSSPGTSEYNEQFF.

The chain uses TRBV18 and TRBJ1-4; TRBD1 aligns across 7 bases. Germline CDR1 is KGHSH and CDR2 is LQKENI. The CDR3 contains 19 residues. V trimming: 0 bases; J trimming: 0 bases; junction bases outside the gene matches: 10. The CDR3 spells CASSPPGMTGQSTNEKLFF. In DNA form, the CDR3 reads TGTGCCAGCTCACCACCGGGGATGACAGGGCAATCAACTAATGAAAAACTGTTTTTT.

This sequence joins TRBV7-8 and TRBJ2-7; 12 positions agree with TRBD2. Unmatched junction bases numbered 11, after V lost 5 bases and J lost 3 bases. Germline V lookup: CDR1 SGHVS, CDR2 FQNEAQ. This CDR3 has 17 residues. This CDR3 is CASSTRGGTSGRYEQYF. The DNA for the CDR3 is TGTGCCAGCAGCACAAGGGGAGGGACTAGCGGGCGCTACGAGCAGTACTTC.

V usage is TRBV6-1 and J usage is TRBJ1-1; no definite D call. The germline V gene has CDR1 MNHNS and CDR2 SASEGT. The ends were cut back, 6 bases at V and 2 bases at J, with 16 bases in the middle. This CDR3 spans 15 amino acids. The CDR3 sequence is CASSPPGRPNTEAFF. The DNA for the CDR3 is TGTGCCAGCAGCCCACCGGGCAGGCCAAACACTGAAGCTTTCTTT.

The rearrangement joins TRBV15 to TRBJ2-3, with no clear D. Trimming took 3 bases from V and 2 from J, leaving 18 bases between them. The CDR3 contains 17 residues. Per germline, CDR1 LNHNV and CDR2 YYDKDF (reference sequence). In DNA form, the CDR3 reads TGTGCCACCAGCAGGGGAAATCAGTGGATTACCACAGATACGCAGTATTTT. This sequence encodes CATSRGNQWITTDTQYF.

This chain uses TRBV11-2 with TRBJ1-4; maybe TRBD1 (5 bases). The CDR3 has 16 amino acids. Germline V gives CDR1 SGHAT, CDR2 FQNNGV. V lost 5 bases and J 3 bases, leaving 16 bases between the germline ends. In DNA, the CDR3 is TGTGCCAGCAGCCCAACTACAGGCACAGCTAATGAAAAACTGTTTTTT. The encoded protein is CASSPTTGTANEKLFF.